This is a list of T cell receptor beta chains from one sample in a study of T cell repertoires in cytomegalovirus infection. TCRdb reprocessed the reads via MiXCR and lists one record per CDR3 protein. Counted here are about 530,000 distinct CDR3 sequences, around 27% occurring once; the ten biggest clones make up approximately 13%. The sequencing sample was made of PBMCs. The receptors come from a human donor in good health (CMV status not recorded). Some clones in this sample may be carry-over from other donors' samples. The conserved cysteine and the conserved F or W are not part of the CDR3 here. D genes are given only for firm matches.

v_gene	d_gene	j_gene	CDR3aa
TRBV29-1	-	TRBJ2-3	SVSRGEVQDTQY
TRBV5-4	-	TRBJ1-1	ASSSNRVGEAF
TRBV6-2/TRBV6-3	TRBD1	TRBJ1-2	ASSYLGQAYGYT
TRBV7-8	-	TRBJ2-7	ASSPRNRMFEQY
TRBV7-6	TRBD1	TRBJ1-2	ASSSRTGARYGYT
TRBV10-3	-	TRBJ2-6	ATFSGANVLT
TRBV12-3/TRBV12-4	-	TRBJ1-2	ASTGAARGLYGYT
TRBV5-4	-	TRBJ1-2	ASSLGGVHGYT
TRBV12-5	TRBD2	TRBJ2-4	ASGLDLAGGPKY
TRBV19	TRBD2	TRBJ2-4	ASSNRTSGRGVKNIQY